One sample yielded the 3 T cell receptor beta chains listed below, sequenced in a study of shared clonotypes between healthy human individuals. Data came from immunoSEQ multiplex PCR; TCRdb stores just in-frame clones and leaves some out. The sample yields some 680,000 clones, around 78% seen once. The sample was memory CD4+ T cells sorted from blood. The sample's subset: CD45RA-negative fraction. Receptor source: a woman aged 25 to 39 in good health.

This clone appeared once. The chain is built from TRBV28 and TRBJ2-5; D is perhaps TRBD2 (6 bases). V was cut by 5 bases and J by 5 bases, with 15 bases left in between. The CDR3 is 14 residues long. CDR1 and CDR2 (germline): MDHEN, SYDVKM. The CDR3 coding sequence is TGTGCCAGCAGTCGAAGACTAGTAACTGAGACCCAGTACTTC. It yields the protein CASSRRLVTETQYF.

The chain employs TRBV6-1 and TRBJ2-7, with 10 bases identical to TRBD1. CDR1 is MNHNS and CDR2 is SASEGT in the germline V gene. J gave up 6 bases and V 4 bases, and 9 bases lay outside the gene matches. The length of the CDR3 is 15 residues. The CDR3 sequence: CASSGRDRGSGEQYF. For the CDR3, the DNA is TGTGCCAGCAGTGGCCGGGACAGGGGATCTGGCGAGCAGTACTTC.

The CDR3 protein is CASSLTGGFTEAFF. The CDR3 nucleotides are TGTGCCAGCAGCTTAACAGGGGGCTTCACTGAAGCTTTCTTT. This chain uses TRBV5-8 with TRBJ1-1; 9 bases fit TRBD1. The CDR3 runs 14 residues. The V gene end was trimmed by 2 bases and the J gene end by 4 bases; junction bases not matched to a gene: 3. The germline V gene encodes CDR1 SGHTS and CDR2 YDEGEE.